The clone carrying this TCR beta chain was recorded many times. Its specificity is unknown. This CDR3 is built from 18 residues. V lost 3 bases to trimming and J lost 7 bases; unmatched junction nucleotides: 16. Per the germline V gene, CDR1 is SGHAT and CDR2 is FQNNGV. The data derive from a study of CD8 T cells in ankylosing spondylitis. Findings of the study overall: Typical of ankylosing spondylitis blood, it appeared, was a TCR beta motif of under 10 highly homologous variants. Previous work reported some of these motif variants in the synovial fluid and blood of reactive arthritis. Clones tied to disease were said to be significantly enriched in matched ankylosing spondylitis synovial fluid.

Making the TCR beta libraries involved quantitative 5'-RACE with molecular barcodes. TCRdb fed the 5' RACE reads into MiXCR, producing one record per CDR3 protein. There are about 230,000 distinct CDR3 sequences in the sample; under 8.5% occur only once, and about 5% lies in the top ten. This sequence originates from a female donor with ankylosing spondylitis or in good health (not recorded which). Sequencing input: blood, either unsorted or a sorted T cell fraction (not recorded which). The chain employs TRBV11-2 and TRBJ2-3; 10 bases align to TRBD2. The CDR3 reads CASSFPRGLADKRNTQYF. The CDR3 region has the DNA TGTGCCAGCAGCTTCCCTAGAGGACTAGCGGATAAGAGGAATACGCAGTATTTT.